Listed here are 9 T cell receptor beta chains from one sample, sequenced in a study of T cells in Graves' hyperthyroidism and ophthalmopathy. RNA transcripts served as the template for amplifying TCR beta CDR3 regions. HTBI primers drove first-round RT-PCR of the TCR CDR3. In TCRdb, the multiplex PCR reads were re-called with MiXCR into one record per CDR3 protein. The sample consists of more than 500,000 distinct CDR3 sequences, around 15% of them appearing once. Sequencing was carried out using blood. The receptors here all came from a woman aged 40-49 years with Graves' ophthalmopathy.

This clonotype has a handful of counts. The chain couples TRBV7-3 to TRBJ2-2, with 9 bases identical to TRBD2. Trimming took 4 bases from V and 5 from J; bases not matched to a gene: 8. This CDR3 comprises 16 residues. CDR1 and CDR2 from the germline V gene are SGHTA and FQGTGA. CDR3 sequence: CASSSLAGEQTGELFF. The CDR3 coding sequence is TGTGCCAGCAGCTCCTTAGCGGGAGAGCAGACCGGGGAGCTGTTTTTT. The full variable domain, rest sourced from reference TRBV7-3 and TRBJ2-2, is GAGVSQTPSNKVTEKGKYVELRCDPISGHTALYWYRQSLGQGPEFLIYFQGTGAADDSGLPNDRFFAVRPEGSVSTLKIQRTERGDSAVYLCASSSLAGEQTGELFFGEGSRLTVL.

This clonotype occurred a few times. Just one base apart from a much larger clone, this may be a read error. The conserved phenylalanine or tryptophan is not found at the CDR3 terminus, so this likely reflects a read error. This chain connects TRBV27 to TRBJ2-5, with TRBD1 identical over 9 bases. Germline CDR1 is MNHEY and CDR2 is SMNVEV (reference sequence). Losses at the gene ends were 0 bases for V and 6 bases for J; bases not matched to a gene: 5. This CDR3 is built from 15 residues. The CDR3 region is CASSLSGTGTQTQYL. The CDR3 DNA is TGTGCCAGCAGTTTATCTGGGACAGGGACCCAGACCCAGTACCTC.

Here the CDR3 DNA reads TGCAGCGTTGTGACCCCGTGGGGGGCCGAGCAGTACTTC. It is translated as CSVVTPWGAEQYF. This chain joins TRBV29-1 and TRBJ2-7; the D gene could be TRBD1 or TRBD2 (6 bases each). The germline gives CDR1 SQVTM, CDR2 ANQGSEA. The CDR3 is 13 residues long. V gave up 4 bases and J gave up 6 bases, with 16 bases separating them.

This clonotype showed up many times. The genes are TRBV6-1 and TRBJ2-7; 9 nucleotides agree with TRBD1. The CDR3 length is 16 residues. V shed 5 bases, J shed 6 bases, and the junction held 14 bases outside the gene matches. Germline V gene data show CDR1 as MNHNS and CDR2 as SASEGT. The CDR3: CASSNQMGQGNTEQYF. CDR3 bases: TGTGCCAGCAGTAATCAGATGGGACAGGGCAATACCGAGCAGTACTTC.

The V call is TRBV5-1, the J call TRBJ1-1; D is unclear. Germline V gene sequence: CDR1 SGHRS, CDR2 YFSETQ. This CDR3 comprises 15 residues. V gave up 1 base and J gave up 0 bases, with 10 bases separating them. The CDR3 DNA reads as TGCGCCAGCAGCTTGTCAAATTGGGTGAACACTGAAGCTTTCTTT. Translating it yields CASSLSNWVNTEAFF.

This clonotype appeared many times. The gene calls are TRBV11-2 and TRBJ2-7, with 7 positions matching TRBD2. Germline V lookup: CDR1 SGHAT, CDR2 FQNNGV. Trimming removed 8 bases from V and 1 base from J; junction bases left unmatched: 11. CDR3 length: 15 amino acids. CDR3 in amino acids: CASSWAGDGSYEQYF. The CDR3 DNA is TGTGCCAGCTCCTGGGCGGGAGACGGTTCCTACGAGCAGTACTTC.

This clonotype was found many times. The gene calls are TRBV7-6 and TRBJ2-2, with 10 bases aligning to TRBD2. Germline V gene lookup returns CDR1 SGHVS and CDR2 FNYEAQ. CDR3 length: 16 residues. With 1 base clipped from V and 8 bases from J, the junction kept 7 bases outside the gene matches. CDR3 protein: CASSLEASGRAGELFF. In DNA form, the CDR3 reads TGTGCCAGCAGCTTAGAGGCTAGCGGGAGAGCTGGGGAGCTGTTTTTT.

This clonotype appeared many times. The rearrangement links TRBV19 to TRBJ2-5; no firm D call. Germline V gene data show CDR1 as LNHDA and CDR2 as SQIVND (reference sequence). This CDR3 has 14 residues. V gave up 3 bases and J gave up 2 bases, with 10 bases separating them. In DNA, the CDR3 is TGTGCCAGTAGTATCCGTCTAGGACAAGAGACCCAGTACTTC. Amino acids: CASSIRLGQETQYF. The complete variable domain, with remaining parts taken from reference TRBV19 and TRBJ2-5, reads DGGITQSPKYLFRKEGQNVTLSCEQNLNHDAMYWYRQDPGQGLRLIYYSQIVNDFQKGDIAEGYSVSREKKESFPLTVTSAQKNPTAFYLCASSIRLGQETQYFGPGTRLLVL.

This clonotype was recorded a few times. V is TRBV18 and J is TRBJ2-7; D is undetermined. In germline, CDR1 is KGHSH, CDR2 LQKENI. The CDR3 spans 14 residues. V lost 3 bases to trimming and J lost 1 base, with 10 bases between them. The CDR3 protein is CASSPVGESYEQYF. DNA of the CDR3: TGTGCCAGCTCACCGGTTGGAGAATCCTACGAGCAGTACTTC.